Below are 10 T cell receptor beta chains sequenced from a single sample in a study of cytomegalovirus exposure and HLA in healthy donors. PCR was performed using 60 Vbeta and 13 Jbeta primers. Libraries were prepared by immunoSEQ multiplex PCR; TCRdb keeps only in-frame clonotypes and omits some of them. The sample lists about 160,000 clones, roughly 79% seen once, with less than 15% in the top ten. Sequenced: PBMCs. These receptors all stem from a woman aged 45-65 years in good health and CMV-seronegative.

In regard to this clone: Within the sample, other DNA sequences also encode this same CDR3. This chain links TRBV10-3 with TRBJ1-2; 8 nucleotides align to TRBD1. The trim removed 5 bases at V and 0 bases at J, leaving 2 bases unmatched. The germline V gene has CDR1 ENHRY and CDR2 SYGVKD. The CDR3 totals 14 residues. In nucleotides, the CDR3 is TGTGCCATCAGTAGGACAGGGTCTAACTATGGCTACACCTTC. Its protein is CAISRTGSNYGYTF.

This chain joins TRBV2 and TRBJ2-3; D is possibly TRBD2 (5 bases). The CDR3 has 16 residues. In germline, CDR1 is SNHLY, CDR2 FYNNEI. Trimming pared 7 bases from V and 1 base from J, leaving 18 bases between. DNA of the CDR3: TGTGCCAGCATCTCGACTTGGGAGCGACGCACAGATACGCAGTATTTT. Residues: CASISTWERRTDTQYF.

The J gene is TRBJ2-5, the V gene TRBV7-8, with D perhaps matching TRBD2 (7 bases). Germline CDR1 reads SGHVS; CDR2 reads FQNEAQ. Trimming took 1 base from V and 5 from J, leaving 14 bases between them. This CDR3 comprises 15 residues. The DNA for the CDR3 is TGTGCCAGCAGCTTAGGGGAGGGGGGGAGGGAGACCCAGTACTTC. Translation gives CASSLGEGGRETQYF.

The rearrangement links TRBV9 to TRBJ2-1; D may be TRBD2 (5 bases). Germline values: CDR1 SGDLS, CDR2 YYNGEE. Deletions cut 4 bases from V and 12 bases from J, with 20 bases between. The CDR3 runs 14 residues. CDR3 DNA: TGTGCCAGCAGCTCTAGTCCGGGATCGGTCTTGCAGTTCTTC. Translating gives CASSSSPGSVLQFF.

CDR3 residues: CASSLLSGTGTGELFF. DNA for the CDR3: TGTGCCAGCAGTTTGTTAAGCGGGACGGGCACCGGGGAGCTGTTTTTT. The chain joins TRBV28 to TRBJ2-2, with 7 bases aligning to TRBD2. Germline CDR1 and CDR2: MDHEN and SYDVKM. The ends lost 3 bases at V and 4 bases at J; junction bases unmatched: 8. CDR3 length equals 16 residues.

The chain employs TRBV10-3 and TRBJ1-1, with 7 bases aligning to TRBD1. Germline-derived CDR1 and CDR2 are ENHRY and SYGVKD. CDR3 length equals 15 residues. V lost 4 bases, J lost 1 base, and 6 bases stayed unmatched. In DNA form, the CDR3 reads TGTGCCATCAGTGCCGACAGGGTTGGGAACACTGAAGCTTTCTTT. It encodes CAISADRVGNTEAFF.

V gene TRBV27 combines with J gene TRBJ2-3, with 11 bases fitting TRBD2. Germline CDR1 MNHEY, CDR2 SMNVEV (reference sequence). The CDR3 consists of 14 residues. The ends lost 6 bases at V and 5 bases at J; junction bases unmatched: 4. CDR3 sequence reads: CASSRTSGGDTQYF. CDR3 DNA sequence: TGTGCCAGCAGCCGAACTAGCGGGGGAGATACGCAGTATTTT.

The rearrangement joins TRBV7-2 to TRBJ1-5; tentatively, D is TRBD1 (6 bases). From germline, CDR1 is SGHTA and CDR2 FQGNSA. The CDR3 consists of 15 residues. Trimming took 3 bases from V and 2 from J, leaving 11 bases between them. The CDR3 loop is CASSFGGAGNQPQHF. CDR3 coding DNA: TGTGCCAGCAGCTTTGGGGGCGCCGGCAATCAGCCCCAGCATTTT. Supplemented by reference TRBV7-2 and TRBJ1-5, the full variable domain reads GAGVSQSPSNKVTEKGKDVELRCDPISGHTALYWYRQSLGQGLEFLIYFQGNSAPDKSGLPSDRFSAERTGGSVSTLTIQRTQQEDSAVYLCASSFGGAGNQPQHFGDGTRLSIL.

This clone was counted a few times. The rearrangement links TRBV4-3 to TRBJ1-4; D not certain. V was clipped by 2 bases and J by 0 bases, with 10 bases between them. The CDR3 is 16 amino acids. Germline CDR1 is LGHNA and CDR2 is YSLEER. The CDR3 is CASSQLDWATNEKLFF. CDR3 nucleotide sequence: TGCGCCAGCAGCCAACTCGACTGGGCAACTAATGAAAAACTGTTTTTT.

The gene calls are TRBV5-1 and TRBJ2-3; 10 bases are a match to TRBD2. This CDR3 is 14 amino acids long. V lost 5 bases and J lost 6; bases outside the gene matches: 6. CDR1 and CDR2 (germline): SGHRS, YFSETQ. CDR3 sequence reads: CASRAGGVRDTQYF. DNA for the CDR3: TGCGCCAGCAGAGCGGGAGGGGTTCGGGATACGCAGTATTTT.